This paragraph reports one T cell receptor beta chain. Its antigen remains unknown. The data were taken from a study of post-analysis software for immune sequencing data. Whole-study findings and limits: Controls showed lower frequencies than patients for five TRBV segments, and TRBV5-6, TRBV5-1 and TRBV20-1 were among these.

Prepared libraries of TCR beta cDNA carried unique molecular identifiers. TCRdb reprocessed the PCR reads with MiXCR, giving one entry per CDR3 protein. In the table there are hundreds of thousands of distinct CDR3 sequences, about 60% of which are singletons. V lost 2 bases to trimming and J lost 6 bases; unmatched junction nucleotides: 9. The CDR3 loop spans 15 amino acids. Germline V lookup: CDR1 SGHVS, CDR2 FQNEAQ. The TCR was taken from a girl between 2 and 10 years old with multiple sclerosis. Sample: blood. V gene TRBV7-8 combines with J gene TRBJ2-7; 8 bases are shared with TRBD1. Here the CDR3 DNA reads TGTGCCAGCAGCTTAAAGCGGGCAGGGGGCATCGAGCAGTACTTC. Translation: CASSLKRAGGIEQYF.